These 28 T cell receptor beta chains came from one sample sequenced in a study of shared clonotypes between healthy human individuals. Sequencing used immunoSEQ multiplex PCR; TCRdb keeps in-frame clones, though not all of them. The data contain about 2,100,000 clones, roughly 91% of them singletons. Naive CD8 populations comprised CD45RO-negative cells positively selected for CCR7, excluding terminally differentiated effector memory CD45RA+ cells. The sequenced sample consisted of naive CD8+ T cells from PBMCs. All receptors come from a man aged 18 to 29 in good health. Some clones in this sample may be carry-over from other donors' samples.

J is TRBJ1-5 and V is TRBV11-2; tentative D call: TRBD1 (5 bases). V was clipped by 3 bases and J by 5 bases, with 14 bases between them. The V gene's germline CDR1 is SGHAT and CDR2 FQNNGV. The CDR3 contains 15 residues. CDR3 region: CASSLPPGHDQPQHF. The CDR3 nucleotides read TGTGCCAGCAGCTTGCCTCCAGGGCACGATCAGCCCCAGCATTTT.

The J gene is TRBJ1-2, the V gene TRBV4-1; D remains unclear. CDR3 size: 15 residues. Trimming stripped 0 bases from V and 4 bases from J, with 12 bases between. Germline V gives CDR1 MGHRA, CDR2 YSYEKL. CDR3 sequence reads: CASSQDRGMGYGYTF. CDR3 nucleotide sequence: TGCGCCAGCAGCCAAGATCGTGGGATGGGCTATGGCTACACCTTC.

V gene TRBV11-2 combines with J gene TRBJ1-4, with 7 bases matching TRBD1. The CDR3 totals 16 residues. Losses at the gene ends were 1 base for V and 8 bases for J; bases not matched to a gene: 10. CDR1 and CDR2 from the germline V gene are SGHAT and FQNNGV. The CDR3 DNA is TGTGCCAGCAGCTTAGCTACTCTTAGCAGGGGGGAAAAACTGTTTTTT. This translates into CASSLATLSRGEKLFF.

This clone was seen only once. V usage is TRBV10-3 and J usage is TRBJ2-1; 14 bases align to TRBD2. J was trimmed by 8 bases and V by 6 bases; bases with no gene match: 9. The CDR3 sequence is 16 residues long. Germline loops: CDR1 ENHRY, CDR2 SYGVKD. CDR3 sequence reads: CAIRAGLAGAIHEQFF. CDR3 coding DNA: TGTGCCATCAGGGCGGGACTAGCGGGAGCAATCCATGAGCAGTTCTTC.

As for this clone: Within the sample, other DNA sequences also encode this same CDR3. This chain links TRBV6-1 with TRBJ1-1; weak D call: TRBD1 (6 bases). Per the germline V gene, CDR1 is MNHNS and CDR2 is SASEGT. Between the trimmed V and J ends, which lost 6 bases and 5 bases, there was a span of 7 bases. The CDR3 runs 11 residues. CDR3 residues: CASRQGTEAFF. DNA for the CDR3: TGTGCCAGCAGGCAGGGGACTGAAGCTTTCTTT.

This chain links TRBV10-2 with TRBJ2-2, with D perhaps TRBD1 (5 bases). The V gene lost 8 bases and the J gene lost 0 bases, with 16 bases spanning the gap. CDR1 and CDR2 from the germline V gene are WSHSY and SAAADI. The CDR3 loop spans 16 amino acids. The CDR3 nucleotides are TGCGCCAGCTTTGCGCCAGGGCCCTCGAACACCGGGGAGCTGTTTTTT. This codes for CASFAPGPSNTGELFF.

The chain combines TRBV28 with TRBJ2-1, with D tentatively TRBD2 (5 bases). Between the trimmed V and J ends, which lost 6 bases and 3 bases, there was a span of 18 bases. Germline assignment: CDR1 MDHEN and CDR2 SYDVKM. The CDR3 totals 16 residues. The CDR3 loop reads CASSFHPGSNYNEQFF. The CDR3 region has the DNA TGTGCCAGCAGCTTCCATCCGGGATCCAACTACAATGAGCAGTTCTTC.

This clone was recorded only once. V and J are TRBV27 and TRBJ1-1; tentatively, D is TRBD1 (5 bases). This CDR3 is 16 amino acids long. The V and J ends lost 3 bases and 3 bases respectively, with 17 bases between them. CDR1 and CDR2 (germline): MNHEY, SMNVEV (reference sequence). The CDR3 nucleotides are TGTGCCAGCAGTTTTCTCTCTCAGGGCGAGGACACTGAAGCTTTCTTT. Encoded protein: CASSFLSQGEDTEAFF.

The rearrangement links TRBV7-3 to TRBJ2-7; D is perhaps TRBD2 (6 bases). The CDR3 is made up of 15 amino acids. Trimming pared 2 bases from V and 1 base from J, leaving 12 bases between. CDR1 and CDR2 from the germline V gene are SGHTA and FQGTGA. In DNA, the CDR3 is TGTGCCAGCAGCTTAGGGGCAGGGAGGTCCTACGAGCAGTACTTC. As protein: CASSLGAGRSYEQYF. Drawing the rest from reference TRBV7-3 and TRBJ2-7, the complete variable domain is GAGVSQTPSNKVTEKGKYVELRCDPISGHTALYWYRQSLGQGPEFLIYFQGTGAADDSGLPNDRFFAVRPEGSVSTLKIQRTERGDSAVYLCASSLGAGRSYEQYFGPGTRLTVT.

J is TRBJ1-3 and V is TRBV11-3; D is unresolved. CDR1 and CDR2 (germline): SGHNT, YENEEA. The CDR3 extends over 13 amino acids. V was pared by 3 bases and J by 0 bases, with 3 bases between. The CDR3 region is CASSFNSGNTIYF. CDR3 bases: TGTGCCAGCAGCTTTAACTCTGGAAACACCATATATTTT.

This chain joins TRBV6-1 and TRBJ2-6; the D gene is possibly TRBD1 (6 bases). The CDR3 length is 16 residues. CDR1 and CDR2 from the germline V gene are MNHNS and SASEGT. V was trimmed by 6 bases and J by 4 bases, leaving 16 bases between them. The CDR3 loop is CASSEIRDTGANVLTF. In nucleotides, the CDR3 is TGTGCCAGCAGCGAAATACGGGACACCGGGGCCAACGTCCTGACTTTC.

The V call is TRBV7-9, the J call TRBJ2-7; D gene ambiguous. Germline V gene sequence: CDR1 SEHNR, CDR2 FQNEAQ (reference sequence). CDR3 size: 13 residues. V was shortened by 3 bases and J by 2 bases, with 8 bases between the two germline ends. The CDR3 region is CASSFAQPYEQYF. CDR3 nucleotides: TGTGCCAGCAGCTTCGCACAGCCCTACGAGCAGTACTTC.

The rearrangement uses TRBV6-5 and TRBJ1-1; D is unresolved. This CDR3 comprises 14 residues. Germline assignment: CDR1 MNHEY and CDR2 SVGAGI. Trimming pared 2 bases from V and 3 bases from J, leaving 10 bases between. Written as DNA, the CDR3 is TGTGCCAGCAGTTACCTGGAGGGTTACACTGAAGCTTTCTTT. Encoded protein: CASSYLEGYTEAFF.

The chain couples TRBV19 to TRBJ2-7, with 9 bases fitting TRBD2. Germline CDR1 LNHDA, CDR2 SQIVND (reference sequence). V lost 5 bases and J lost 4; bases outside the gene matches: 9. The CDR3 is 15 residues long. CDR3 residues: CASSPNSGSRYEQYF. CDR3 nucleotides: TGTGCCAGTAGTCCAAATAGCGGGAGCAGGTACGAGCAGTACTTC.

The chain combines TRBV4-3 with TRBJ2-7; D gene ambiguous. Germline V gene data show CDR1 as LGHNA and CDR2 as YSLEER. The V and J ends lost 3 bases and 4 bases respectively, with 19 bases between them. The CDR3 covers 16 residues. The CDR3 here is CASSHDKKSVGYEQYF. CDR3 nucleotides: TGCGCCAGCAGCCATGACAAAAAGAGCGTAGGTTACGAGCAGTACTTC.

This rearrangement joins TRBV27 to TRBJ2-7; D is perhaps TRBD1 (6 bases). This CDR3 comprises 14 residues. Trimming shortened V by 3 bases and J by 3 bases, and 12 bases separated the two germline ends. Germline CDR1 and CDR2: MNHEY and SMNVEV (reference sequence). CDR3: CASSLEPQGYEQYF. As DNA, the CDR3 is TGTGCCAGCAGTTTGGAGCCACAGGGCTACGAGCAGTACTTC.

This clone has a single count. The gene calls are TRBV9 and TRBJ2-3; 9 positions match TRBD2. Germline CDR1 reads SGDLS; CDR2 reads YYNGEE. V shed 2 bases, J shed 6 bases, and the junction held 7 bases outside the gene matches. The CDR3 has 15 residues. Here the CDR3 reads CASSVLAGPRDTQYF. The CDR3 DNA is TGTGCCAGCAGCGTGCTAGCGGGGCCGCGGGATACGCAGTATTTT.

The genes are TRBV15 and TRBJ1-4; D gene uncertain. Germline CDR1 is LNHNV and CDR2 is YYDKDF (reference sequence). This CDR3 spans 16 amino acids. The V and J ends lost 0 bases and 5 bases respectively, with 13 bases between them. The CDR3 DNA reads as TGTGCCACCAGCAGAGATGCATGGTCTTCCAATGAAAAACTGTTTTTT. This codes for CATSRDAWSSNEKLFF.

The CDR3 is CASSGYSPNYGYTF. CDR3 DNA: TGTGCCAGCAGCGGTTACAGCCCTAACTATGGCTACACCTTC. The genes are TRBV11-2 and TRBJ1-2; D is undetermined. This CDR3 has 14 amino acids. Germline CDR1 SGHAT, CDR2 FQNNGV. With 5 bases removed from V and 0 bases from J, the gap between germline ends came to 10 bases.

A word on this clone: The sample contains more than one DNA sequence encoding this CDR3. The CDR3 region is CAWRGTGVYEQYF. The DNA for the CDR3 is TGTGCCTGGAGAGGGACAGGCGTCTACGAGCAGTACTTC. The gene calls are TRBV30 and TRBJ2-7; the match to TRBD1 covers 8 bases. This CDR3 spans 13 amino acids. With 3 bases clipped from V and 3 bases from J, the junction kept 4 bases outside the gene matches. Germline V lookup: CDR1 GTSNPN, CDR2 SVGIG (reference sequence). Drawing the rest from reference TRBV30 and TRBJ2-7, the complete variable domain is SQTIHQWPATLVQPVGSPLSLECTVEGTSNPNLYWYRQAAGRGLQLLFYSVGIGQISSEVPQNLSASRPQDRQFILSSKKLLLSDSGFYLCAWRGTGVYEQYFGPGTRLTVT.

This rearrangement joins TRBV7-9 to TRBJ2-1; 10 bases fit TRBD2. CDR1 is SEHNR and CDR2 is FQNEAQ in the germline V gene (reference sequence). This CDR3 region has 15 residues. Trimming took 4 bases from V and 4 from J; bases not matched to a gene: 4. CDR3 amino acids: CASSSGLALYNEQFF. CDR3 nucleotide sequence: TGTGCCAGCAGCTCGGGACTAGCGCTGTACAATGAGCAGTTCTTC.

This clone was picked up one time. The gene calls are TRBV25-1 and TRBJ1-5, with D perhaps matching TRBD1 (5 bases). In germline, CDR1 is MGHDK, CDR2 SYGVNS. The V end lost 1 base, the J end lost 4 bases, and 8 bases lay between the germline ends. The CDR3 extends over 14 amino acids. CDR3 nucleotide sequence: TGTGCCAGCAGTGAATTGGAGGGGAATCAGCCCCAGCATTTT. Protein sequence: CASSELEGNQPQHF.

V and J are TRBV19 and TRBJ1-2; no clear D. The ends were cut back, 5 bases at V and 0 bases at J, with 10 bases in the middle. The CDR3 totals 14 residues. CDR1 and CDR2 (germline): LNHDA, SQIVND (reference sequence). The CDR3 loop is CASSLNSANYGYTF. Written as DNA, the CDR3 is TGTGCCAGTAGTTTGAACTCAGCTAACTATGGCTACACCTTC.

This rearrangement joins TRBV7-8 to TRBJ2-7; 7 bases match TRBD1. The CDR3 is 15 residues long. V lost 4 bases and J lost 2; bases outside the gene matches: 8. Germline CDR1 SGHVS, CDR2 FQNEAQ. CDR3 loop: CASSSRDRVTYEQYF. The DNA of the CDR3 is TGTGCCAGCAGCTCGAGAGACAGGGTTACCTACGAGCAGTACTTC.

The V call is TRBV28, the J call TRBJ1-1, with D unclear. This CDR3 spans 14 amino acids. V lost 3 bases and J 2 bases, leaving 10 bases between the germline ends. From germline, CDR1 is MDHEN and CDR2 SYDVKM. CDR3 nucleotides: TGTGCCAGCAGTTTTGGTGGGTTTAACACTGAAGCTTTCTTT. Its translation: CASSFGGFNTEAFF.

For the CDR3, the DNA is TGTGCCAGCAGTGCAACCGGACAGCCGACCCCCACAGATACGCAGTATTTT. As protein: CASSATGQPTPTDTQYF. V is TRBV28 and J is TRBJ2-3; D is possibly TRBD1 (6 bases). The CDR3 is 17 amino acids. V was cut by 5 bases and J by 2 bases, with 20 bases left in between. Looked up from germline, CDR1 is MDHEN and CDR2 is SYDVKM.

The rearrangement links TRBV28 to TRBJ2-3; no firm D call. This CDR3 comprises 13 residues. The germline V gene has CDR1 MDHEN and CDR2 SYDVKM. Trimming took off 7 bases at V and 4 bases at J, with 12 bases between the two ends. The CDR3 DNA reads as TGTGCCAGCAAGGTAGCTTTCGCAGATACGCAGTATTTT. As protein: CASKVAFADTQYF.

This clone has a handful of counts. The chain employs TRBV30 and TRBJ1-5, with 10 bases identical to TRBD1. The CDR3 extends over 14 amino acids. Per the germline V gene, CDR1 is GTSNPN and CDR2 is SVGIG (reference sequence). V trimming: 5 bases; J trimming: 6 bases; junction bases outside the gene matches: 7. Here the CDR3 DNA reads TGTGCCTGGGCCCCCCGGGACAGGGGTCAGCCCCAGCATTTT. Its protein product is CAWAPRDRGQPQHF.